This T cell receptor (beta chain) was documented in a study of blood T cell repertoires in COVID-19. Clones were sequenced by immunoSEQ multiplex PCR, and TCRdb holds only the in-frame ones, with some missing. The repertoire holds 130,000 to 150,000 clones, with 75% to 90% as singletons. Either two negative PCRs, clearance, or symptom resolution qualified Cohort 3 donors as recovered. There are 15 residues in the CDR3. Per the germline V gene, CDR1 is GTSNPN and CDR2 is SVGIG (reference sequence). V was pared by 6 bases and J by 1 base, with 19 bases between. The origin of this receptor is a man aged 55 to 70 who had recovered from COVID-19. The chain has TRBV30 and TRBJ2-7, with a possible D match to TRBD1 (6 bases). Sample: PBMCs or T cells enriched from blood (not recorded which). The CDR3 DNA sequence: TGTGCCTGCAGTAGAAAAAGGGACAATTCCTACGAGCAGTACTTC. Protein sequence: CACSRKRDNSYEQYF.